The 17 T cell receptor beta chains presented below share a single source sample, sequenced in a study of Ad26.COV2.S vaccination and SARS-CoV-2 variants (dated by TCRdb to the early 2020s). The library was produced with the immunoSEQ multiplex PCR assay. Held by TCRdb, this immuneACCESS table contains in-frame sequences only and omits some clones. Under half of the omission traces to an unresolved V gene where checked; the cause of the rest is unknown. This sample has roughly 390,000 clones in its table, and around nine tenths of those were observed once. Clones ranked in the top ten supply approximately 3.7% of the sample. In light of the paper, this sample's treatment or condition label describes: some 20 received Ad26.COV2.S at low or high dose, single or two shots; about five received placebo; per-sample allocation not given. Repertoires of vaccine and placebo recipients were sequenced from samples taken on day 63 after the first injection.

The material sequenced was peripheral blood, taken in a trial of Ad26.COV2.S vaccine versus placebo. Source of these receptors: a person between 18 and 59 years old who received the Ad26.COV2.S COVID-19 vaccine or a placebo.

This clone was counted between two and nine times. The J gene is TRBJ1-2, the V gene TRBV21-1. TRBV21-1 is a documented pseudogene. This CDR3 is 12 amino acids long. In nucleotides, the CDR3 is TGTGCCAGCAAGGAGCGTAACTATGGCTACACCTTC. Translation: CASKERNYGYTF.

The CDR3 DNA follows: TGTGCCAGCAACCTAGCCCCCCCAGAGACCCAGTACTTC. Amino acids: CASNLAPPETQYF. V and J are TRBV6-5 and TRBJ2-5; tentatively, D is TRBD2 (5 bases). The germline CDR1 and CDR2 sequences are MNHEY and SVGAGI. CDR3 length: 13 amino acids. Trimming cost V 7 bases and J 4 bases, with 13 bases left between them.

This rearrangement joins TRBV9 to TRBJ1-1; 8 nucleotides line up with TRBD1. V gave up 4 bases and J gave up 6 bases; unmatched junction bases: 8. This CDR3 region has 14 residues. Germline lookup yields CDR1 SGDLS and CDR2 YYNGEE. The CDR3 bases are TGTGCCAGCAGCTTTCTGACAGGGGTGGCTGAAGCTTTCTTT. This encodes CASSFLTGVAEAFF.

This sequence joins TRBV20-1 and TRBJ2-7; the match to TRBD2 covers 7 bases. Trimming cost V 7 bases and J 7 bases; bases outside gene matches: 7. CDR3 size: 11 residues. Germline values: CDR1 DFQATT, CDR2 SNEGSKA (reference sequence). The CDR3 is CSGAGPREQYF. CDR3 in DNA: TGCAGTGGAGCGGGGCCTAGGGAGCAGTACTTC.

J is TRBJ1-1 and V is TRBV5-1, with 7 nucleotides matching TRBD1. In germline, CDR1 is SGHRS, CDR2 YFSETQ. The CDR3 length is 16 residues. After removal of 1 base from V and 4 bases from J, the junction contained 10 bases not matched to a gene. CDR3 bases: TGCGCCAGCAGCTTGCGGGGAACAGGGGTCGGCACTGAAGCTTTCTTT. This gives the protein CASSLRGTGVGTEAFF.

This chain uses TRBV6-5 with TRBJ1-3; a weak D match, TRBD1 (5 bases). This CDR3 region has 12 residues. V was trimmed by 8 bases and J by 6 bases, leaving 11 bases between them. Germline CDR1 and CDR2: MNHEY and SVGAGI. CDR3 in DNA: TGTGCCAGCCTCGGGACCGTAAACACCATATATTTT. It is translated as CASLGTVNTIYF.

This clone appeared once. The chain couples TRBV2 to TRBJ2-1; 9 bases map to TRBD1. Trimming took 6 bases from V and 7 from J; bases not matched to a gene: 13. This CDR3 spans 16 amino acids. The germline gives CDR1 SNHLY, CDR2 FYNNEI. The DNA for the CDR3 is TGTGCCAGCAGCTACGTCTCTGAACAGGGGGCAAATGAGCAGTTCTTC. This encodes CASSYVSEQGANEQFF. The variable domain in full, completed from reference TRBV2 and TRBJ2-1, reads EPEVTQTPSHQVTQMGQEVILRCVPISNHLYFYWYRQILGQKVEFLVSFYNNEISEKSEIFDDQFSVERPDGSNFTLKIRSTKLEDSAMYFCASSYVSEQGANEQFFGPGTRLTVL.

The rearrangement uses TRBV5-1 and TRBJ2-1; tentative D call: TRBD2 (6 bases). Trimming stripped 0 bases from V and 5 bases from J, with 12 bases between. The CDR3 consists of 15 residues. Germline-derived CDR1 and CDR2 are SGHRS and YFSETQ. The CDR3 nucleotides read TGCGCCAGCAGCTTGGTAGCTAGCGCGAACAATGAGCAGTTCTTC. This encodes CASSLVASANNEQFF. The whole variable domain, filled in from reference TRBV5-1 and TRBJ2-1, reads KAGVTQTPRYLIKTRGQQVTLSCSPISGHRSVSWYQQTPGQGLQFLFEYFSETQRNKGNFPGRFSGRQFSNSRSEMNVSTLELGDSALYLCASSLVASANNEQFFGPGTRLTVL.

DNA for the CDR3: TGCGCCAGCAGCCCAGCCGGACAGAATATCTACGAGCAGTACTTC. It encodes CASSPAGQNIYEQYF. V gene TRBV4-1 combines with J gene TRBJ2-7, with a weak D call TRBD1 (6 bases). Germline loops: CDR1 MGHRA, CDR2 YSYEKL. V was clipped by 4 bases and J by 3 bases, with 16 bases between them. The CDR3 contains 15 residues.

The V gene is TRBV19, the J gene TRBJ2-7; D is perhaps TRBD1 (5 bases). Trimming left V 2 bases short and J 0 bases short, with 11 bases between. Per germline, CDR1 LNHDA and CDR2 SQIVND (reference sequence). The CDR3 covers 15 residues. CDR3 bases: TGTGCCAGTAGTATAAGGGGAATGAGCTCCTACGAGCAGTACTTC. Amino acids: CASSIRGMSSYEQYF.

This chain joins TRBV10-3 and TRBJ1-1; D is possibly TRBD1 (5 bases). The CDR3 extends over 15 amino acids. The V end lost 1 base, the J end lost 2 bases, and 11 bases lay between the germline ends. Germline V lookup: CDR1 ENHRY, CDR2 SYGVKD. CDR3 sequence: CAISEYGGDNTEAFF. The CDR3 DNA follows: TGTGCCATCAGTGAGTACGGGGGGGACAACACTGAAGCTTTCTTT.

This chain links TRBV11-2 with TRBJ2-4, with D possibly matching TRBD2 (5 bases). With 7 bases removed from V and 2 bases from J, the gap between germline ends came to 12 bases. The CDR3 loop spans 14 amino acids. Germline CDR1 is SGHAT and CDR2 is FQNNGV. The CDR3 protein is CASKLGVPKNIQYF. DNA of the CDR3: TGTGCCAGCAAACTCGGGGTTCCCAAAAACATTCAGTACTTC. Full variable domain (outside the CDR3, taken from reference TRBV11-2 and TRBJ2-4): EAGVAQSPRYKIIEKRQSVAFWCNPISGHATLYWYQQILGQGPKLLIQFQNNGVVDDSQLPKDRFSAERLKGVDSTLKIQPAKLEDSAVYLCASKLGVPKNIQYFGAGTRLSVL.

The chain has TRBV10-3 and TRBJ2-7; D not certain. The germline gives CDR1 ENHRY, CDR2 SYGVKD. The CDR3 runs to 15 residues. Trimming cost V 0 bases and J 2 bases, with 11 bases left between them. Here the CDR3 reads CAISESNVGTYEQYF. The CDR3 DNA is TGTGCCATCAGTGAGTCAAACGTAGGAACCTACGAGCAGTACTTC.

This rearrangement joins TRBV7-9 to TRBJ2-5; no definite D call. CDR3 length equals 13 residues. CDR1 is SEHNR and CDR2 is FQNEAQ in the germline V gene (reference sequence). V was trimmed by 0 bases and J by 5 bases, leaving 7 bases between them. Here the CDR3 reads CASSLAALETQYF. The CDR3 DNA reads as TGTGCCAGCAGCTTAGCTGCATTGGAGACCCAGTACTTC. The whole variable domain, remainder taken from reference TRBV7-9 and TRBJ2-5, is DTGVSQNPRHKITKRGQNVTFRCDPISEHNRLYWYRQTLGQGPEFLTYFQNEAQLEKSRLLSDRFSAERPKGSFSTLEIQRTEQGDSAMYLCASSLAALETQYFGPGTRLLVL.

This chain connects TRBV29-1 to TRBJ2-3; D is perhaps TRBD2 (6 bases). This CDR3 is 15 amino acids long. Trimming cost V 3 bases and J 3 bases, with 16 bases left between them. Germline values: CDR1 SQVTM, CDR2 ANQGSEA. The CDR3 sequence: CSVDQLAKGTDTQYF. In nucleotides, the CDR3 is TGCAGCGTTGACCAGCTAGCGAAGGGTACAGATACGCAGTATTTT.

This clone was recorded only once. The genes are TRBV30 and TRBJ2-1; 10 bases are a match to TRBD2. The CDR3 is 15 amino acids. Germline assignment: CDR1 GTSNPN and CDR2 SVGIG (reference sequence). V was clipped by 4 bases and J by 5 bases; unmatched bases: 8. CDR3 in DNA: TGTGCCTGGACCCGGGGCCTAGCGGGGGACAATGAGCAGTTCTTC. It yields the protein CAWTRGLAGDNEQFF.

The chain has TRBV2 and TRBJ1-1, with no clear D. V shed 6 bases and J shed 1 base, with 9 bases lying between them. Germline V CDR1 and CDR2: SNHLY, FYNNEI. The CDR3 spans 13 residues. Here the CDR3 reads CASSRLQNTEAFF. For the CDR3, the DNA is TGTGCCAGCAGCCGACTCCAGAACACTGAAGCTTTCTTT.